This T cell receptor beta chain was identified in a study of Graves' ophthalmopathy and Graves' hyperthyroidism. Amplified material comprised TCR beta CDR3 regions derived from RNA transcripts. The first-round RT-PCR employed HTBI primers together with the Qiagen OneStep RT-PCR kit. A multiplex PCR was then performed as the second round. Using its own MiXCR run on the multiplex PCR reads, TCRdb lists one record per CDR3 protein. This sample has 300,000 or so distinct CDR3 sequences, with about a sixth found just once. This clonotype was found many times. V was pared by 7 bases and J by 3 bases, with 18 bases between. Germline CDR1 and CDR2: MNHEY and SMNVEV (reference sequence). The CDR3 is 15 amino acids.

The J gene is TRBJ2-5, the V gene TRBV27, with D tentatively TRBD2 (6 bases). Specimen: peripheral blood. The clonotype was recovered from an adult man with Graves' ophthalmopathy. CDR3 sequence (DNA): TGTGCCAGCAACTCTTTCGGGAGTCGGAAAGAGACCCAGTACTTC. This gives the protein CASNSFGSRKETQYF.